This is a list of T cell receptor beta chains from one sample in a study of cytomegalovirus exposure and HLA in healthy donors. Sequencing was performed with immunoSEQ multiplex PCR; in TCRdb, only in-frame clones are kept and a portion is missing. The profile shows some 120,000 clones, around 94% of them singletons. Sequenced input: PBMCs. These receptor sequences come from a woman aged 18-29 years in good health and CMV-seronegative. CDR3s include the opening cysteine and the closing phenylalanine or tryptophan. Fields, in order: V gene, D gene, clone size, J gene, CDR3 length, CDR3 protein, CDR3 DNA. D genes are given only for firm matches. A row's size may be missing; if present it is once, few, many or a size class.

TRBV2,-,-,TRBJ2-1,13,CASSAIGGNEQFF,TGTGCCAGCAGCGCTATTGGAGGCAATGAGCAGTTCTTC
TRBV27,TRBD2,-,TRBJ2-3,18,CASSPEPPTSGNTDTQYF,TGTGCCAGCAGTCCGGAACCGCCGACTAGCGGTAACACAGATACGCAGTATTTT
TRBV19,-,-,TRBJ2-7,15,CASSREAYSPYEQYF,TGTGCCAGTAGTAGGGAGGCTTACTCCCCCTACGAGCAGTACTTC
TRBV6-4,-,-,TRBJ1-2,14,CASSDSRRNYGYTF,TGTGCCAGCAGTGACTCGAGGCGTAACTATGGCTACACCTTC
TRBV15,-,-,TRBJ1-2,13,CATSRGQESGYTF,TGTGCCACCAGCAGAGGACAGGAGTCTGGCTACACCTTC
TRBV28,TRBD2,-,TRBJ2-7,14,CASSRTSASYEQYF,TGTGCCAGCAGTCGTACTAGCGCCTCCTACGAGCAGTACTTC
TRBV9,-,-,TRBJ2-1,13,CASSVDSDYEQFF,TGTGCCAGCAGCGTAGATTCCGACTATGAGCAGTTCTTC
TRBV2,-,-,TRBJ2-5,15,CASSEASQGKETQYF,TGTGCCAGCAGTGAAGCCTCGCAGGGGAAAGAGACCCAGTACTTC
TRBV23-1,TRBD1,-,TRBJ1-2,14,CASSQRGQIYGYTF,TGCGCCAGCAGTCAAAGGGGACAGATTTATGGCTACACCTTC
TRBV6-5,TRBD1,once,TRBJ2-1,13,CASGSTGYNEQFF,TGTGCCAGCGGATCGACAGGGTACAATGAGCAGTTCTTC
TRBV5-4,TRBD2,-,TRBJ2-1,16,CASSGLAGGSYNEQFF,TGTGCCAGCAGCGGACTAGCGGGAGGGTCCTACAATGAGCAGTTCTTC
TRBV7-3,-,-,TRBJ2-3,14,CASSLTVSSDTQYF,TGTGCCAGCAGCTTAACTGTTTCCTCAGATACGCAGTATTTT
TRBV4-1,TRBD2,-,TRBJ2-5,16,CASRAIAGGSGETQYF,TGCGCCAGCAGGGCGATAGCGGGGGGGTCGGGGGAGACCCAGTACTTC
TRBV6-1,TRBD2,-,TRBJ2-1,15,CASSLTSGGYNEQFF,TGTGCCAGCAGCCTAACTAGCGGAGGTTACAATGAGCAGTTCTTC
TRBV30,-,few,TRBJ1-1,14,CAWSRGLSNTEAFF,TGTGCCTGGAGTCGGGGACTATCAAACACTGAAGCTTTCTTT
TRBV19,TRBD2,-,TRBJ2-1,17,CASSIRIAGGPLNEQFF,TGTGCCAGTAGTATAAGGATAGCGGGAGGGCCCTTAAATGAGCAGTTCTTC
TRBV10-1,TRBD2,-,TRBJ2-3,12,CASSDLAGVRYF,TGCGCCAGCAGTGACCTAGCGGGGGTGCGGTATTTT
TRBV28,TRBD1,once,TRBJ2-7,15,CASSPRTGSHYEQYF,TGTGCCAGCAGCCCTAGGACAGGGAGTCACTACGAGCAGTACTTC
TRBV7-2,-,-,TRBJ2-2,14,CASSLGANTGELFF,TGTGCCAGCAGCTTGGGCGCGAACACCGGGGAGCTGTTTTTT
TRBV7-6,-,-,TRBJ2-2,17,CASSLSVGASNTGELFF,TGTGCCAGCAGCTTATCGGTGGGGGCCTCGAACACCGGGGAGCTGTTTTTT
TRBV7-2,-,-,TRBJ2-7,15,CASSFGGTASYEQYF,TGTGCCAGCAGCTTTGGCGGGACAGCTTCCTACGAGCAGTACTTC